This T cell receptor (beta chain) appears in the sequencing data of a study of shared clonotypes between healthy human individuals (TCRdb year 2020). As for the study more broadly: The cohort included a few men and a couple of women between 18 and 49 years of age. The study deeply sequenced blood TCR repertoires of about 5 healthy adults to estimate repertoire size and the extent of clonotype sharing between individuals. Different laboratories and diverse techniques were used to prepare libraries and sequence TCR repertoires, to increase sequencing depth and limit assay-specific biases. For each donor, CD4 naive and CD4 memory were each given three plates, CD8 naive was given two plates, and CD8 memory was given one plate. Each donor's leukapheresis produced roughly between about 0.8 and 8.9 billion PBMCs. Findings and caveats that apply to the study as a whole: Based on pairwise subsampling, the degree of clonotype sharing among donors was expected to be affected by sequencing depth. Across a handful of donors, approximately 5% of naive CD4, over 3% of naive CD8, about 2% of memory CD4, and 0.4% of memory CD8 clonotypes were shared. Naive subsets generally had larger estimated clonotype richness than memory subsets. Sampling was restricted to blood, and TCR repertoires in tissues likely differ from the TCR repertoires found in blood. Because the study included a small number of donors, the genetic and exposure-history diversity represented was limited. Compared with non-shared clonotypes, the clonotypes found in all four sorted-subset donors had higher generation probabilities. Incomplete sequencing was indicated by rarefaction of sorted-subset datasets, despite the large sequencing depth.

Concerning this clone itself: Its antigen has not been determined. No qualities accompany the bases; no much larger clone lies one base away.

Using the deep immunoSEQ assay, TCR CDR3 regions were amplified from genomic DNA by multiplex PCR. Genomic DNA extracted from each cell subset was distributed evenly over all wells of several immunoSEQ 96-well plates, and each plate served as one replicate. For sorted subsets, approximately 200 ng of genomic DNA, equivalent to some 33,000 T cell genomes, went into each replicate PCR. Purified libraries were quantified with a Qubit 3.0 fluorometer, sized on a Bioanalyzer 2100, and re-quantified with the KAPA Library Quantification kit. Every immunoSEQ 96-well plate was sequenced on a separate single-read 150-cycle Illumina NextSeq 550 flow cell. The original pipeline was this. Because the immunoSEQ output held only junctional sequences and lacked quality scores, the filtering could not match the filtering applied to full-length reads. Sequences were annotated with PyIR, a Python wrapper for IgBLAST v1.9, using IMGT germline references to assign V/J genes and CDR3. Reads were filtered out if the reads had weak V/J assignments (E-value above 1e-6), no CDR3, stop codons, out-of-frame junctions, or ambiguous translated residues. V3J clonotypes were defined as sequences sharing the same inferred V gene, J gene, and CDR3 amino acid sequence. Percentage overlap between repertoires was calculated by dividing the number of shared unique clonotypes by the size of the smaller repertoire. Repertoire richness was assessed with RTK rarefaction, the Chao1 estimator, and Recon v2.1 estimates of unobserved clonotypes. Generation probabilities were computed with OLGA for all TCRbeta clonotypes obtained by the gDNA method from a few donors. The clones in this table, taken by TCRdb from immuneACCESS, are in-frame only. Not every clone is retained; where verified, under half of the shortfall comes from an unresolved V gene, and the cause of the rest is unknown. The V and J calls and clone size were taken over from that table, and D and trimming were inferred from the DNA. The sample profile shows around 1.9 million clones; 90% to 95% of them were found once. Of the sample, more than 1.5% falls within the top ten clones.

V ends up 6 bases short and J 5 bases short, with an unmatched junction base count of 8. Sequences SQVTM (CDR1) and ANQGSEA (CDR2) are obtained from the germline V gene. The CDR3 sequence holds 14 residues, the cysteine and phenylalanine included. This entry keeps only the CDR3 DNA: 42 bases, framed from base 1. For the CD8 naive samples, CD45RO-negative cells were positively selected for CCR7, yielding a CD45RA+CCR7+ population from which TemRA cells were excluded. The donors were healthy, HIV-negative adults with no recently reported acute infections or vaccinations. Only Caucasian adults living in Nashville, Tennessee, USA were represented among the donors. Blood was collected by leukapheresis, and PBMCs were isolated by Ficoll-Histopaque density gradient centrifugation and then cryopreserved in liquid nitrogen vapor phase. Analytical flow cytometry was used to check the purity and quantity of each magnetically sorted T cell population. Each sorted fraction had its genomic DNA isolated and then quantified by UV absorbance on a Nanodrop 2000c.

Sequenced: naive CD8+ T cells from PBMCs. What this sample's cell subset or site label stands for: CD45RA+CCR7+. This TCR derives from a man younger than 30 in good health. Some clones in this sample may be carry-over from other donors' samples. Here the chain combines TRBV29-1 and TRBJ2-2; TRBD2 matches 8 bases in the middle. The DNA sequence follows: TGCAGCGTGGCGGGGGGCGCGGGAACCGGGGAGCTGTTTTTT. This gives the protein CSVAGGAGTGELFF.